A single sample gave rise to the 15 T cell receptor beta chains below, sequenced in a study of T cell responses to AZD1222 COVID-19 vaccine. Repertoires were generated with immunoSEQ multiplex PCR, while TCRdb's copy carries only in-frame clones and drops some. The profile shows 150,000 to 200,000 clones, almost 95% of them singletons. This specimen was peripheral blood, taken on day 0 of AZD1222 vaccination. The receptors were sampled from an adult in good health.

The rearrangement links TRBV6-5 to TRBJ2-5; a weak D match, TRBD1 (6 bases). Germline V gene data show CDR1 as MNHEY and CDR2 as SVGAGI. Trimming removed 6 bases at V and 4 bases at J, with 12 bases between. The CDR3 length is 13 residues. The CDR3 reads CASRYRVGETQYF. The CDR3 region has the DNA TGTGCCAGCAGATACAGGGTGGGAGAGACCCAGTACTTC.

The gene calls are TRBV12-1 and TRBJ2-1; no check of the table's D call, TRBD2, against the DNA was made. TRBV12-1 is classified as a pseudogene. The CDR3 contains 16 residues. The CDR3 sequence is CASSSGAESSYNEQFF. The CDR3, as DNA: TGTGCCAGCAGCTCTGGAGCGGAGAGCTCCTACAATGAGCAGTTCTTC.

The gene calls are TRBV7-8 and TRBJ1-5; D is perhaps TRBD1 (5 bases). CDR1 is SGHVS and CDR2 is FQNEAQ in the germline V gene. The V and J ends lost 1 base and 4 bases respectively, with 14 bases between them. The CDR3 spans 16 residues. The CDR3 sequence is CASSLVGGHPNQPQHF. The CDR3 bases are TGTGCCAGCAGCTTAGTCGGCGGACACCCAAATCAGCCCCAGCATTTT.

This chain uses TRBV7-6 with TRBJ2-6, with 7 bases aligning to TRBD1. The length of the CDR3 is 18 residues. Trimming cost V 3 bases and J 4 bases; bases outside gene matches: 12. Looked up from germline, CDR1 is SGHVS and CDR2 is FNYEAQ. CDR3 coding DNA: TGTGCCAGCAGCTTTTGGTACCAGGGGGACGACGGGGCCAACGTCCTGACTTTC. The encoded protein is CASSFWYQGDDGANVLTF.

The chain couples TRBV9 to TRBJ1-1, with D maybe TRBD1 (6 bases). CDR3 size: 13 residues. Germline V gives CDR1 SGDLS, CDR2 YYNGEE. Trimming stripped 0 bases from V and 7 bases from J, with 10 bases between. The CDR3 protein is CASSVATGREAFF. The CDR3 coding sequence is TGTGCCAGCAGCGTAGCAACAGGGCGTGAAGCTTTCTTT.

This chain links TRBV6-2 or TRBV6-3 with TRBJ2-2; TRBD1 matches 10 bases. V lost 5 bases to trimming and J lost 3 bases; unmatched junction nucleotides: 3. The CDR3 extends over 15 amino acids. The germline CDR1 and CDR2 sequences are MNHEY and SVGEGT. The CDR3 here is CASSTGTGDTGELFF. Written as DNA, the CDR3 is TGTGCCAGCAGTACCGGGACAGGGGACACCGGGGAGCTGTTTTTT.

The rearrangement links TRBV4-1 to TRBJ2-5, with TRBD2 matching over 10 bases. In germline, CDR1 is MGHRA, CDR2 YSYEKL. The CDR3 consists of 16 residues. The trim removed 0 bases at V and 5 bases at J, leaving 6 bases unmatched. The CDR3 nucleotides are TGCGCCAGCAGCCAAGATGCTAGCGGGAGTTTTGAGACCCAGTACTTC. Protein sequence: CASSQDASGSFETQYF.

The V and J genes are TRBV3-1 (or the pseudogene TRBV3-2) and TRBJ1-5; no clear D gene. Deletions cut 2 bases from V and 0 bases from J, with 5 bases between. The germline V gene encodes CDR1 LGHDT and CDR2 YNNKEL (reference sequence). This CDR3 comprises 14 residues. Here the CDR3 reads CASSQPDSNQPQHF. As DNA, the CDR3 is TGTGCCAGCAGCCAACCTGATAGCAATCAGCCCCAGCATTTT.

The chain uses TRBV7-2 and TRBJ1-1; the D gene is possibly TRBD1 (5 bases). CDR1 is SGHTA and CDR2 is FQGNSA in the germline V gene. Trimming cost V 7 bases and J 4 bases, with 10 bases left between them. This CDR3 contains 12 residues. The CDR3 sequence: CASNVGGTEAFF. Written as DNA, the CDR3 is TGTGCCAGCAACGTCGGGGGCACTGAAGCTTTCTTT.

V gene TRBV28 combines with J gene TRBJ2-7; 10 positions agree with TRBD2. The CDR3 extends over 15 amino acids. Germline assignment: CDR1 MDHEN and CDR2 SYDVKM. V was pared by 6 bases and J by 0 bases, with 5 bases of the junction left unmatched. The chain's CDR3 is CASRPSGGISYEQYF. The DNA for the CDR3 is TGTGCCAGCAGACCTAGCGGGGGAATCTCCTACGAGCAGTACTTC.

V is TRBV6-4 and J is TRBJ2-3, with 12 bases fitting TRBD2. Losses at the gene ends were 5 bases for V and 2 bases for J; bases not matched to a gene: 5. CDR1 is MRHNA and CDR2 is SNTAGT in the germline V gene. CDR3 length: 16 residues. The CDR3 sequence: CASSPWTSGNTDTQYF. The CDR3 nucleotides read TGTGCCAGCAGTCCGTGGACTAGCGGGAACACAGATACGCAGTATTTT.

The rearrangement links TRBV28 to TRBJ2-6; D remains unclear. V was clipped by 8 bases and J by 0 bases, with 5 bases between them. This CDR3 contains 13 residues. Germline V gene data show CDR1 as MDHEN and CDR2 as SYDVKM. The CDR3 bases are TGTGCCAGCGGATACTCTGGGGCCAACGTCCTGACTTTC. This encodes CASGYSGANVLTF.

This clone was detected once. The chain joins TRBV9 to TRBJ2-1, with D hard to call. The CDR3 is 10 amino acids. V lost 3 bases to trimming and J lost 10 bases, with 5 bases between them. The germline CDR1 and CDR2 sequences are SGDLS and YYNGEE. CDR3 sequence: CASSGSEQFF. The DNA of the CDR3 is TGTGCCAGCAGCGGGAGCGAGCAGTTCTTC.

The chain links TRBV5-8 to TRBJ1-2; the D gene is possibly TRBD1 (6 bases). There are 15 residues in the CDR3. Germline V CDR1 and CDR2: SGHTS, YDEGEE. Trimming took 1 base from V and 1 from J, leaving 11 bases between them. The CDR3 here is CASSLPGGGNYGYTF. The CDR3 region has the DNA TGTGCCAGCAGCTTGCCGGGGGGCGGTAACTATGGCTACACCTTC.

In its sample, this clone was seen a few times. The chain is built from TRBV19 and TRBJ1-6; 9 bases map to TRBD1. V was clipped by 6 bases and J by 6 bases; unmatched bases: 3. This CDR3 comprises 14 residues. CDR1 LNHDA and CDR2 SQIVND come from the germline V gene (reference sequence). For the CDR3, the DNA is TGTGCCAGTAGGACGGACAGGGGTAATTCACCCCTCCACTTT. This sequence encodes CASRTDRGNSPLHF.